This T cell receptor (beta chain) was found in a study of blood T cell repertoires in COVID-19. At the level of the study: COVID-19 samples collected from the United States, Italy and Spain covered acute and convalescent phases. PBMCs, B-cell-depleted T cells, or T cells provided the cDNA or gDNA that made up the material.

Profiling relied on immunoSEQ multiplex PCR, and the TCRdb table lists in-frame clones only, not all of them. Of about 190,000 clones in the sample, around 90% were seen once. This CDR3 contains 11 residues. Germline CDR1 and CDR2: LNHDA and SQIVND (reference sequence). V was clipped by 4 bases and J by 11 bases, with 11 bases between them. The sequenced sample was peripheral blood. This receptor was identified in a man between 40 and 49 years old with acute or convalescent COVID-19. The chain combines TRBV19 with TRBJ1-1, with a possible D match to TRBD1 (5 bases). The DNA of the CDR3 is TGTGCCAGTAGTAGCGGGGGGTTGGCTTTCTTT. Translated, it gives CASSSGGLAFF.